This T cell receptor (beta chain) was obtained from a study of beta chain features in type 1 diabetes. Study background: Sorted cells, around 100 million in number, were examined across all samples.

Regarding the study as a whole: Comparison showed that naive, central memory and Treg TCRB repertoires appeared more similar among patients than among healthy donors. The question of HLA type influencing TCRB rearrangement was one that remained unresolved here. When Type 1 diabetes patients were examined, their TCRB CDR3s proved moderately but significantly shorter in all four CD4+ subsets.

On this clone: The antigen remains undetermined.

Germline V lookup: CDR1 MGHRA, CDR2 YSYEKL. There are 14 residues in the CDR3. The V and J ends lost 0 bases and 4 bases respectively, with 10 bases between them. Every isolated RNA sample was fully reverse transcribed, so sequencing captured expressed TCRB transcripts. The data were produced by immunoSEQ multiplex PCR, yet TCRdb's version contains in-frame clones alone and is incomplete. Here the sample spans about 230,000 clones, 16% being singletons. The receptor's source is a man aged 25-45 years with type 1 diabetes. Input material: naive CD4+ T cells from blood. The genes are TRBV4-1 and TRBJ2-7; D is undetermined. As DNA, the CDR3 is TGCGCCAGCAGCCAAGAGGGGTTTGGGTACGAGCAGTACTTC. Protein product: CASSQEGFGYEQYF.